This T cell receptor beta chain derives from a study of blood T cell repertoires in COVID-19. Using immunoSEQ multiplex PCR, the repertoire was profiled, and TCRdb retains in-frame clones only, with some absent. Of 95,000 to 150,000 clones listed, almost 90% are singletons. The CDR3 spans 19 residues. Germline V gene data show CDR1 as MNHEY and CDR2 as SVGEGT. Trimming cost V 0 bases and J 5 bases; bases outside gene matches: 16. The J gene is TRBJ2-7, the V gene TRBV6-2 or TRBV6-3, with 10 bases aligning to TRBD2. The sequence derives from a woman in her forties or fifties with active or convalescent COVID-19. Sequenced input: peripheral blood. This CDR3 reads CASSYSMLAGVWGTDEQYF. The CDR3 DNA follows: TGTGCCAGCAGTTACTCGATGCTAGCGGGAGTATGGGGAACGGACGAGCAGTACTTC.